One and the same sample provided the 14 T cell receptor beta chains below, sequenced in a study of regulatory T cells in long-lasting Graves disease. The time point is: persistent/refractory GD, antithyroid drugs over 5 years with positive TRAb. Scientists built the TCR library using RNA that was extracted from PBMCs. Library construction for TCR beta used iRepertoire HTBI primers and Arm-PCR of CDR3 regions. TCRdb reanalysed the multiplex PCR reads using MiXCR and keeps one entry per CDR3 protein. In the table there are roughly 430,000 distinct CDR3 sequences, roughly 23% of which are singletons. The source material was peripheral blood mononuclear cells (PBMCs), sampled when the disease was refractory, from a patient treated with antithyroid drugs. The receptors stem from a female donor with Graves disease.

This sequence joins TRBV6-4 and TRBJ2-1; 9 nucleotides line up with TRBD2. The J segment lost 6 bases and the V segment lost 6 bases, leaving 12 bases of the junction unmatched. Germline loops: CDR1 MRHNA, CDR2 SNTAGT. The CDR3 has 16 residues. This CDR3 is CASSLSVVAGANEQFF. CDR3 sequence (DNA): TGTGCCAGCAGCCTCTCGGTAGTAGCGGGGGCCAATGAGCAGTTCTTC.

This clonotype has ten or more counts. The rearrangement uses TRBV5-1 and TRBJ2-2; 10 bases are shared with TRBD1. This CDR3 has 17 residues. Germline V lookup: CDR1 SGHRS, CDR2 YFSETQ. J gave up 4 bases and V 5 bases, and 11 bases lay outside the gene matches. DNA of the CDR3: TGCGCCAGCAGGTCCGGGACAGGGGATGGTGGCACCGGGGAGCTGTTTTTT. As protein: CASRSGTGDGGTGELFF.

There are many counts of this clonotype. V gene TRBV7-9 combines with J gene TRBJ2-5, with TRBD1 as a possible D gene (5 bases). CDR3 length: 14 residues. Germline V CDR1 and CDR2: SEHNR, FQNEAQ (reference sequence). The V and J ends lost 7 bases and 3 bases respectively, with 15 bases between them. The CDR3 is CASTKTGAEETQYF. The CDR3 DNA reads TGTGCCAGCACTAAGACTGGGGCAGAAGAGACCCAGTACTTC. Complete variable domain (other parts from reference TRBV7-9 and TRBJ2-5): DTGVSQNPRHKITKRGQNVTFRCDPISEHNRLYWYRQTLGQGPEFLTYFQNEAQLEKSRLLSDRFSAERPKGSFSTLEIQRTEQGDSAMYLCASTKTGAEETQYFGPGTRLLVL.

The sample holds many counts of this clonotype. This rearrangement joins TRBV29-1 to TRBJ2-7; D tentatively fits TRBD1 or TRBD2 (5 bases each). Germline CDR1 SQVTM, CDR2 ANQGSEA. The CDR3 contains 10 residues. V lost 6 bases and J lost 5, with 8 bases in between. CDR3 loop: CSVRDHEQYF. The CDR3 nucleotides are TGCAGCGTGAGGGACCACGAGCAGTACTTC.

This clonotype was observed many times. The gene calls are TRBV24-1 and TRBJ1-2; 9 bases map to TRBD1. This CDR3 comprises 15 residues. The J segment lost 8 bases and the V segment lost 4 bases, leaving 10 bases of the junction unmatched. CDR1 and CDR2 from the germline V gene are KGHDR and SFDVKD. CDR3 nucleotide sequence: TGTGCCACCAGTGACCCGGGACAGGGTTCCTTCGGCTACACCTTC. This gives the protein CATSDPGQGSFGYTF.

The table lists this clonotype with a few counts. This rearrangement joins TRBV20-1 to TRBJ2-5; D gene ambiguous. This CDR3 has 14 amino acids. Trimming took off 5 bases at V and 2 bases at J, with 15 bases between the two ends. Germline V gives CDR1 DFQATT, CDR2 SNEGSKA (reference sequence). The CDR3 bases are TGCAGTGCTGTAGAGCGAAACCTGCAAGAGACCCAGTACTTC. This encodes CSAVERNLQETQYF.

This clonotype appeared a few times. One end of the junction varies from germline; a read error may be responsible. V usage is TRBV5-1 and J usage is TRBJ1-1; D uncertain. This CDR3 region has 14 residues. Germline V gives CDR1 SGHRS, CDR2 YFSETQ. The CDR3 region has the DNA TGTGCCAGCAGCTTTGGCCAGAGCTACACTGAAGCTTTCTTT. Amino acids: CASSFGQSYTEAFF.

The V call is TRBV29-1, the J call TRBJ2-3; tentatively, D is TRBD2 (6 bases). Trimming left V 2 bases short and J 3 bases short, with 9 bases between. Germline V gives CDR1 SQVTM, CDR2 ANQGSEA. The CDR3 extends over 13 amino acids. CDR3 protein: CSVERRETDTQYF. Here the CDR3 DNA reads TGCAGCGTTGAAAGGAGGGAAACAGATACGCAGTATTTT.

The chain has TRBV12-3 or TRBV12-4 and TRBJ2-3, with 11 positions matching TRBD2. This CDR3 spans 17 amino acids. V lost 4 bases to trimming and J lost 0 bases; unmatched junction nucleotides: 6. In DNA, the CDR3 is TGTGCCAGCAGTTCCAACCGACTAGCGGGGAGCACAGATACGCAGTATTTT. Amino acids: CASSSNRLAGSTDTQYF.

The chain combines TRBV5-1 with TRBJ2-5, with 7 bases identical to TRBD1. CDR1 and CDR2 from the germline V gene are SGHRS and YFSETQ. The V and J ends lost 4 bases and 3 bases, in that order; junction bases with no gene match: 9. The CDR3 consists of 15 residues. The CDR3 DNA reads TGCGCCAGCAGCCGGAACTCCGGGACAGAAGAGACCCAGTACTTC. Its translation: CASSRNSGTEETQYF.

This clonotype has just a few counts. The chain employs TRBV20-1 and TRBJ2-2; TRBD2 agrees at 11 bases. The CDR3 length is 16 residues. After removal of 4 bases from V and 2 bases from J, the junction contained 6 bases not matched to a gene. The germline V gene has CDR1 DFQATT and CDR2 SNEGSKA (reference sequence). The CDR3 is CSAIHTSGSNTGELFF. Written as DNA, the CDR3 is TGCAGTGCTATTCACACTAGCGGGAGTAACACCGGGGAGCTGTTTTTT.

This clonotype was recorded at least ten times. J is TRBJ1-4 and V is TRBV28, with TRBD1 matching 8 bases. The CDR3 is 15 residues long. Per the germline V gene, CDR1 is MDHEN and CDR2 is SYDVKM. The junction had 12 bases not matched to a gene; V was cut back by 7 bases and J by 8 bases. The CDR3 spells CASKRMDREQEKLFF. The DNA of the CDR3 is TGTGCCAGCAAAAGAATGGACAGGGAACAGGAAAAACTGTTTTTT.

The chain links TRBV24-1 to TRBJ2-5; the match to TRBD2 covers 10 bases. Unmatched junction bases numbered 8, after V lost 0 bases and J lost 5 bases. Germline CDR1 and CDR2: KGHDR and SFDVKD. The CDR3 runs 17 residues. CDR3 sequence (DNA): TGTGCCACCAGTGATTTGGGGCTAGCGGGAGTTCTGGAGACCCAGTACTTC. It yields the protein CATSDLGLAGVLETQYF.

This clonotype appeared many times. This rearrangement joins TRBV27 to TRBJ1-5; 9 bases line up with TRBD1. V lost 6 bases to trimming and J lost 5 bases; unmatched junction nucleotides: 8. Germline CDR1 reads MNHEY; CDR2 reads SMNVEV (reference sequence). The CDR3 consists of 15 residues. Here the CDR3 DNA reads TGTGCCAGCAGACCCGGGACAGGGACTTATCAGCCCCAGCATTTT. This translates into CASRPGTGTYQPQHF.